The 28 T cell receptor beta chains reported below all come from one sample, sequenced in a study of blood T cell repertoires in COVID-19 (dated by TCRdb to about 2020). Library creation used the immunoSEQ multiplex PCR assay. Sourced from immuneACCESS, this table was stored by TCRdb with only in-frame sequences that have V and J called. A share of the clones is absent; for the studies checked, an unresolved V gene accounts for under half, and the remainder has no known explanation. The sample has around 110,000 clones on record, around 77% of them singletons. Approximately 16% of the sample is held by the ten biggest clonotypes. Sequenced input: peripheral blood. The receptors stem from a man aged 55 to 70 with active or convalescent COVID-19.

J is TRBJ2-5 and V is TRBV10-3, with D unresolved. Trimming stripped 3 bases from V and 2 bases from J, with 7 bases between. The CDR3 spans 13 residues. Germline lookup yields CDR1 ENHRY and CDR2 SYGVKD. The CDR3 loop reads CAISEFLQETQYF. In DNA form, the CDR3 reads TGTGCCATCAGTGAATTCTTGCAAGAGACCCAGTACTTC.

This rearrangement joins TRBV18 to TRBJ2-1; D is ambiguous. The CDR3 consists of 14 residues. V gave up 2 bases and J gave up 2 bases, with 7 bases separating them. Germline CDR1 reads KGHSH; CDR2 reads LQKENI. This CDR3 reads CASSPATTYNEQFF. DNA of the CDR3: TGTGCCAGCTCACCAGCTACTACCTACAATGAGCAGTTCTTC.

The chain recombines TRBV6-1 with TRBJ2-5; TRBD2 might be the D (6 bases). This CDR3 comprises 15 residues. Germline values: CDR1 MNHNS, CDR2 SASEGT. The germline V and J ends were trimmed by 2 bases and 5 bases, with 15 bases remaining between them. This CDR3 reads CASSEWREGRETQYF. Written as DNA, the CDR3 is TGTGCCAGCAGTGAATGGCGGGAAGGGAGGGAGACCCAGTACTTC.

This chain joins TRBV28 and TRBJ1-4, with TRBD1 matching over 7 bases. The V gene's germline CDR1 is MDHEN and CDR2 SYDVKM. This CDR3 has 14 residues. The junction had 10 bases not matched to a gene; V was cut back by 7 bases and J by 8 bases. Here the CDR3 DNA reads TGTGCCAGCACTTTCATACAGGGGAGGGAAAAACTGTTTTTT. It is translated as CASTFIQGREKLFF.

The V gene is TRBV6-5, the J gene TRBJ1-1; 8 positions agree with TRBD1. Germline CDR1 and CDR2: MNHEY and SVGAGI. CDR3 size: 16 residues. V lost 0 bases, J lost 1 base, and 4 bases stayed unmatched. The CDR3 region has the DNA TGTGCCAGCAGTTACTCGTCAGGGGGCCGGAACACTGAAGCTTTCTTT. Amino acid sequence: CASSYSSGGRNTEAFF.

This chain uses TRBV9 with TRBJ2-1, with TRBD2 matching 9 bases. Germline assignment: CDR1 SGDLS and CDR2 YYNGEE. The V and J ends lost 3 bases and 4 bases, in that order; junction bases with no gene match: 2. The CDR3 consists of 14 residues. The CDR3 coding sequence is TGTGCCAGCAGCGCGGGACTAGCTTACAATGAGCAGTTCTTC. As protein: CASSAGLAYNEQFF. The full variable domain, completed using reference TRBV9 and TRBJ2-1, is DSGVTQTPKHLITATGQRVTLRCSPRSGDLSVYWYQQSLDQGLQFLIQYYNGEERAKGNILERFSAQQFPDLHSELNLSSLELGDSALYFCASSAGLAYNEQFFGPGTRLTVL.

As to this clone: This specimen includes other DNA sequences encoding the same CDR3. V and J are TRBV7-3 and TRBJ2-4; 9 nucleotides match TRBD2. The CDR3 length is 15 residues. Germline V gives CDR1 SGHTA, CDR2 FQGTGA. The trim removed 5 bases at V and 0 bases at J, leaving 2 bases unmatched. In nucleotides, the CDR3 is TGTGCCAGCAGCCCGACTAGCGGAGCCAAAAACATTCAGTACTTC. Its translation: CASSPTSGAKNIQYF. The complete variable domain, with remaining parts taken from reference TRBV7-3 and TRBJ2-4, reads GAGVSQTPSNKVTEKGKYVELRCDPISGHTALYWYRQSLGQGPEFLIYFQGTGAADDSGLPNDRFFAVRPEGSVSTLKIQRTERGDSAVYLCASSPTSGAKNIQYFGAGTRLSVL.

This rearrangement joins TRBV10-3 to TRBJ2-7; possibly TRBD2 for D (7 bases). The V gene lost 3 bases and the J gene lost 1 base, with 16 bases spanning the gap. This CDR3 has 16 residues. Looked up from germline, CDR1 is ENHRY and CDR2 is SYGVKD. CDR3 in amino acids: CAISEGGEGLSYEQYF. Here the CDR3 DNA reads TGTGCCATCAGTGAAGGGGGGGAGGGCCTATCCTACGAGCAGTACTTC.

The chain uses TRBV9 and TRBJ2-2, with D perhaps matching TRBD1 (6 bases). From germline, CDR1 is SGDLS and CDR2 YYNGEE. The CDR3 extends over 17 amino acids. The ends were cut back, 0 bases at V and 4 bases at J, with 16 bases in the middle. CDR3 DNA sequence: TGTGCCAGCAGCGTAGTTTGGGGGCCTCCTGGCACCGGGGAGCTGTTTTTT. Its protein product is CASSVVWGPPGTGELFF. The whole variable domain, remainder taken from reference TRBV9 and TRBJ2-2, is DSGVTQTPKHLITATGQRVTLRCSPRSGDLSVYWYQQSLDQGLQFLIQYYNGEERAKGNILERFSAQQFPDLHSELNLSSLELGDSALYFCASSVVWGPPGTGELFFGEGSRLTVL.

The chain carries TRBV6-2 or TRBV6-3 and TRBJ2-7; possibly TRBD1 for D (5 bases). CDR1 and CDR2 from the germline V gene are MNHEY and SVGEGT. V lost 0 bases and J 4 bases, leaving 7 bases between the germline ends. The CDR3 is 13 amino acids. The CDR3 sequence is CASSYSRGYEQYF. The DNA of the CDR3 is TGTGCCAGCAGTTACTCAAGGGGATACGAGCAGTACTTC.

The chain uses TRBV7-8 and TRBJ2-5, with D maybe TRBD2 (5 bases). The CDR3 loop spans 13 amino acids. Trimming removed 4 bases at V and 1 base at J, with 7 bases between. Looked up from germline, CDR1 is SGHVS and CDR2 is FQNEAQ. Here the CDR3 reads CASSSGIQETQYF. In DNA, the CDR3 is TGTGCCAGCAGCTCGGGAATCCAAGAGACCCAGTACTTC.

The rearrangement links TRBV5-1 to TRBJ2-1; D ambiguous. The germline V gene encodes CDR1 SGHRS and CDR2 YFSETQ. Trimming removed 1 base from V and 6 bases from J, with 8 bases in between. CDR3 length equals 13 residues. In nucleotides, the CDR3 is TGCGCCAGCAGCTTGAATCGCGGCAATGAGCAGTTCTTC. Protein sequence: CASSLNRGNEQFF.

This clone was counted a few times. The gene calls are TRBV21-1 and TRBJ2-7; TRBD2 is the table's D call, not checked against the DNA. TRBV21-1 is a listed pseudogene. CDR3 length: 19 residues. The CDR3 DNA follows: TGTGCCAGCAGCAAACAGAATAGCGGGAGGATGGGGGAGTGGTACGAGCAGTACTTC. Amino acid sequence: CASSKQNSGRMGEWYEQYF.

The V call is TRBV30, the J call TRBJ2-3; 9 nucleotides line up with TRBD1. Germline assignment: CDR1 GTSNPN and CDR2 SVGIG (reference sequence). This CDR3 has 17 residues. The V segment lost 0 bases and the J segment 2 bases; nucleotides outside the gene matches: 9. The DNA for the CDR3 is TGTGCCTGGAGTGTACTCCAGGACAGGGGATCCACAGATACGCAGTATTTT. This sequence encodes CAWSVLQDRGSTDTQYF.

The chain couples TRBV7-9 to TRBJ1-5; 8 nucleotides line up with TRBD1. Germline V gene lookup returns CDR1 SEHNR and CDR2 FQNEAQ (reference sequence). Trimming cost V 1 base and J 0 bases; bases outside gene matches: 5. This CDR3 comprises 17 residues. CDR3 loop: CASSLGGQGASNQPQHF. In DNA form, the CDR3 reads TGTGCCAGCAGCTTAGGAGGGCAGGGGGCTAGCAATCAGCCCCAGCATTTT.

This clone was observed a few times. V usage is TRBV18 and J usage is TRBJ2-5, with a weak D call TRBD2 (5 bases). Germline CDR1 reads KGHSH; CDR2 reads LQKENI. This CDR3 is built from 14 residues. V dropped 2 bases and J dropped 5 bases, with 12 bases sitting between them. CDR3 residues: CASSPSNRGETQYF. In DNA form, the CDR3 reads TGTGCCAGCTCACCAAGTAACAGAGGGGAGACCCAGTACTTC.

The rearrangement uses TRBV25-1 and TRBJ2-7; D not certain. CDR1 MGHDK and CDR2 SYGVNS come from the germline V gene. Deletions cut 3 bases from V and 10 bases from J, with 10 bases between. The CDR3 contains 11 residues. The CDR3 spells CASSETGTQYF. In DNA form, the CDR3 reads TGTGCCAGCAGTGAGACTGGAACCCAGTACTTC.

This clone was observed a handful of times. This chain uses TRBV10-3 with TRBJ2-1; 14 bases match TRBD2. The CDR3 is 18 residues long. The V and J ends lost 6 bases and 7 bases, in that order; junction bases with no gene match: 14. The germline CDR1 and CDR2 sequences are ENHRY and SYGVKD. The CDR3 protein is CAISMDFTGTSGSNEQFF. In DNA form, the CDR3 reads TGTGCCATCAGCATGGACTTTACCGGGACTAGCGGGAGTAATGAGCAGTTCTTC.

The genes are TRBV2 and TRBJ2-1; 10 positions agree with TRBD2. Germline values: CDR1 SNHLY, CDR2 FYNNEI. The trim removed 5 bases at V and 8 bases at J, leaving 6 bases unmatched. This CDR3 comprises 14 residues. CDR3 coding DNA: TGTGCCAGCAGTCTAGGGACTAGCGTCGATGAGCAGTTCTTC. Translation gives CASSLGTSVDEQFF. Full variable domain (rest looked up from reference TRBV2 and TRBJ2-1): EPEVTQTPSHQVTQMGQEVILRCVPISNHLYFYWYRQILGQKVEFLVSFYNNEISEKSEIFDDQFSVERPDGSNFTLKIRSTKLEDSAMYFCASSLGTSVDEQFFGPGTRLTVL.

CDR3 protein: CAISAGDEQFF. As DNA, the CDR3 is TGTGCCATCAGTGCGGGTGATGAGCAGTTCTTC. The genes are TRBV10-3 and TRBJ2-1, with D unclear. The V end lost 4 bases, the J end lost 8 bases, and 6 bases lay between the germline ends. Germline CDR1 is ENHRY and CDR2 is SYGVKD. The CDR3 extends over 11 amino acids.

The chain has TRBV7-8 and TRBJ1-1; maybe TRBD1 (6 bases). V gave up 1 base and J gave up 5 bases, with 8 bases separating them. CDR3 length: 13 amino acids. The V gene's germline CDR1 is SGHVS and CDR2 FQNEAQ. The CDR3 loop is CASSLGGQTEAFF. The CDR3 DNA reads as TGTGCCAGCAGCTTAGGGGGGCAGACTGAAGCTTTCTTT.

The gene calls are TRBV7-2 and TRBJ2-6, with no clear D. The CDR3 spans 15 residues. V lost 5 bases and J 2 bases, leaving 10 bases between the germline ends. From germline, CDR1 is SGHTA and CDR2 FQGNSA. The CDR3 DNA sequence: TGTGCCAGCAGCCCCTTCCCCCCTGGGGCCAACGTCCTGACTTTC. Amino acids: CASSPFPPGANVLTF.

A few counts support this clone. The CDR3 DNA reads TGTGCCAGCTCGGGGGCTACTCAGGATGAGCAGTTCTTC. The encoded protein is CASSGATQDEQFF. This chain connects TRBV18 to TRBJ2-1, with a tentative D call TRBD1 (6 bases). The V gene lost 6 bases and the J gene lost 8 bases, with 14 bases spanning the gap. The germline gives CDR1 KGHSH, CDR2 LQKENI. This CDR3 region has 13 residues.

J is TRBJ1-3 and V is TRBV15, with D uncertain. V was cut by 0 bases and J by 4 bases, with 10 bases left in between. The CDR3 spans 15 residues. CDR1 LNHNV and CDR2 YYDKDF come from the germline V gene (reference sequence). CDR3: CATSRDLQRGNTIYF. Here the CDR3 DNA reads TGTGCCACCAGCAGAGATTTGCAGCGCGGAAACACCATATATTTT.

The chain joins TRBV19 to TRBJ2-7; D call uncertain. Germline V gene data show CDR1 as LNHDA and CDR2 as SQIVND (reference sequence). The CDR3 is 13 amino acids. Trimming left V 1 base short and J 0 bases short, with 4 bases between. CDR3 region: CASSIGSSYEQYF. CDR3 bases: TGTGCCAGTAGTATAGGCAGCTCCTACGAGCAGTACTTC.

This chain connects TRBV12-3 or TRBV12-4 to TRBJ2-7; 9 positions agree with TRBD1. The CDR3 spans 13 residues. The trim removed 6 bases at V and 5 bases at J, leaving 5 bases unmatched. For the CDR3, the DNA is TGTGCCAGCAGCTTATGGACAGGGGACGAGCAGTACTTC. Protein: CASSLWTGDEQYF.

The chain is built from TRBV19 and TRBJ1-6; D is uncertain. CDR3 size: 13 residues. V was clipped by 4 bases and J by 8 bases, with 9 bases between them. Germline V lookup: CDR1 LNHDA, CDR2 SQIVND (reference sequence). The DNA for the CDR3 is TGTGCCAGTAGTAGCCAGAGGGATTCACCCCTCCACTTT. Its protein product is CASSSQRDSPLHF.

The count of this clone is one. The rearrangement uses TRBV19 and TRBJ1-1; possible D gene TRBD1, 6 bases. This CDR3 has 15 residues. V dropped 1 base and J dropped 8 bases, with 17 bases sitting between them. CDR1 is LNHDA and CDR2 is SQIVND in the germline V gene (reference sequence). CDR3: CASSIVLGAPIEAFF. The CDR3 nucleotides read TGTGCCAGTAGTATAGTTCTGGGGGCTCCGATAGAAGCTTTCTTT.